This TCR beta chain emerged from a study of blood T cells in healthy people across ages. The study's findings and limits: PBMCs that were unsorted prevented a conclusive naive versus antigen-experienced comparison.

Through a sample-barcoded 5' primer and a J-beta primer mix, a second PCR was run for roughly 6 to 12 cycles. TCRdb reprocessed the 5' RACE reads via MiXCR and lists one record per CDR3 protein. In the table there are approximately 730,000 distinct CDR3 sequences, roughly 43% of which are singletons. This CDR3 region has 16 residues. Losses at the gene ends were 0 bases for V and 5 bases for J; bases not matched to a gene: 3. Germline lookup yields CDR1 PRHDT and CDR2 FYEKMQ (reference sequence). In regard to this clonotype: Its antigen is unknown.

The rearrangement uses TRBV13 and TRBJ1-4; 10 bases are a match to TRBD1. The sample taken for sequencing was blood. The clonotype was recovered from a woman aged 55-75 years in good health. CDR3 in amino acids: CASSLGRTGGNEKLFF. The DNA of the CDR3 is TGTGCCAGCAGCTTAGGAAGGACAGGGGGGAATGAAAAACTGTTTTTT.